The T cell receptor beta chain described here comes from a study of PD-1 blockade in classical Hodgkin lymphoma. Study findings and constraints: CD4+ TCR diversity, unlike CD8+, climbed significantly by C4D1. No one has yet defined what causes the repertoire differences, which may be disease activity or prior therapy. Patients newly diagnosed and complete responders had comparable baseline diversity.

Each of the patients experienced relapse following autologous stem cell transplantation, and their brentuximab vedotin exposure differed. The patients, who had relapsed/refractory classical Hodgkin lymphoma, achieved best responses of complete response, partial response or progressive disease. The assay was immunoSEQ multiplex PCR, and TCRdb's table has in-frame clones only and misses some. The sample records roughly 150,000 clones, under 85% being singletons. With regard to this clone: The target antigen is unknown. The junction departs from germline at one end; a sequencing error may be responsible.

The origin of this receptor is a human donor with classical Hodgkin lymphoma. Material: peripheral blood mononuclear cells (PBMCs), obtained before the second cycle of nivolumab.

The CDR3: CASSYGYSEQFF. Written as DNA, the CDR3 is TGTGCCAGCAGTTACGGGTACAGTGAGCAGTTCTTC. The rearrangement links TRBV6-5 to TRBJ2-1; no definite D call. CDR1 and CDR2 from the germline V gene are MNHEY and SVGAGI. The CDR3 has 12 amino acids.